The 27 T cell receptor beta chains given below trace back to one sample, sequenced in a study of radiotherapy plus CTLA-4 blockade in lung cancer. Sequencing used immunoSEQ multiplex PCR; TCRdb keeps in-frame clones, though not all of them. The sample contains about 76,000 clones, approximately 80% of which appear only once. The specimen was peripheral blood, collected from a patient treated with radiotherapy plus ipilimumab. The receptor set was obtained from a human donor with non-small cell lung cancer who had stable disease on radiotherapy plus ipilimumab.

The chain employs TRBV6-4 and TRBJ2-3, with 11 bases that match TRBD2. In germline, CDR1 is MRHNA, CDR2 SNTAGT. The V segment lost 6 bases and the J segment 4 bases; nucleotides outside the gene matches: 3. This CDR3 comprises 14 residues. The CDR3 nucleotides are TGTGCCAGCAGCCTAGCGGGGGGTGCAGATACGCAGTATTTT. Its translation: CASSLAGGADTQYF.

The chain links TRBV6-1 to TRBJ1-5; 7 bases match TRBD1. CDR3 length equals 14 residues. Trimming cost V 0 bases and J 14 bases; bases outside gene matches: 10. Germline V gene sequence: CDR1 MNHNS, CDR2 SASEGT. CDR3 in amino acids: CASSEALGQTHKHF. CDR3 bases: TGTGCCAGCAGTGAAGCCCTGGGACAGACTCATAAGCATTTT.

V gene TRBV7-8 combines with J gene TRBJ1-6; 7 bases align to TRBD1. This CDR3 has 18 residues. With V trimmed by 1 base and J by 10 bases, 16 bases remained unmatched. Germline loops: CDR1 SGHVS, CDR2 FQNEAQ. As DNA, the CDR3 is TGTGCCAGCAGCTTAGGCAAAACAGGGGCGGTTGTCTACTCACCCCTCCACTTT. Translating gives CASSLGKTGAVVYSPLHF.

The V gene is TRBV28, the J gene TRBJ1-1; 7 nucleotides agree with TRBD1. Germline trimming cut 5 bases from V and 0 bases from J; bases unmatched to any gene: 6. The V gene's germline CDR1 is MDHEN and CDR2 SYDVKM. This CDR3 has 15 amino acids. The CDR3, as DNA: TGTGCCAGCAGTCCCCCAACAGGGGTGAACACTGAAGCTTTCTTT. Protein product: CASSPPTGVNTEAFF.

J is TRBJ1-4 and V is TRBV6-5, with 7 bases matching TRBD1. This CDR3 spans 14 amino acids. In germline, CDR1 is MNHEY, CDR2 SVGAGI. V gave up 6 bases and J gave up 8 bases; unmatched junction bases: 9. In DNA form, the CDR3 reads TGTGCCAGCAGGGGCAGGGGGAAGGGGGAAAAACTGTTTTTT. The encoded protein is CASRGRGKGEKLFF.

Here the CDR3 reads CASRQLGQSRNEQYF. As DNA, the CDR3 is TGTGCCAGCAGACAACTGGGACAGTCGAGGAACGAGCAGTACTTC. This chain uses TRBV6-1 with TRBJ2-7; 7 bases align to TRBD1. CDR1 and CDR2 from the germline V gene are MNHNS and SASEGT. The CDR3 spans 15 residues. After removal of 6 bases from V and 5 bases from J, the junction contained 13 bases not matched to a gene.

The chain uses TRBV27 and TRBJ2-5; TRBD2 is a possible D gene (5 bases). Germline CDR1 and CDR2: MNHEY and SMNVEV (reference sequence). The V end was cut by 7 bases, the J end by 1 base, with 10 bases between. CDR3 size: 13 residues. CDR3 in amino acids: CASTPRGQETQYF. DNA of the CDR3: TGTGCCAGCACCCCACGGGGCCAAGAGACCCAGTACTTC.

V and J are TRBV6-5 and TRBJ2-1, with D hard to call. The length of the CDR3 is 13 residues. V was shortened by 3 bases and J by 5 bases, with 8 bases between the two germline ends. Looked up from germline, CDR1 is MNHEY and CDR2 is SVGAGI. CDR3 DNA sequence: TGTGCCAGCAGTTATATTCCCAACAATGAGCAGTTCTTC. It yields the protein CASSYIPNNEQFF.

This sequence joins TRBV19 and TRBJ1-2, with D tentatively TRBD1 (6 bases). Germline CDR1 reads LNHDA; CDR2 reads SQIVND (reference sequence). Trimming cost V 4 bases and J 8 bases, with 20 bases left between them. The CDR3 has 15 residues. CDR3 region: CASSTRTAQAGGYTF. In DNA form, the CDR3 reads TGTGCCAGTAGTACCCGGACAGCCCAGGCCGGAGGCTACACCTTC.

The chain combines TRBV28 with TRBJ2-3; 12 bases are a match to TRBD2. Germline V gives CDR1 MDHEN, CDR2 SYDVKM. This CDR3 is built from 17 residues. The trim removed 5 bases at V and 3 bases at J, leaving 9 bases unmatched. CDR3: CASSPRTSGIGTDTQYF. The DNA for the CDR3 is TGTGCCAGCAGTCCCCGGACTAGCGGGATTGGGACAGATACGCAGTATTTT.

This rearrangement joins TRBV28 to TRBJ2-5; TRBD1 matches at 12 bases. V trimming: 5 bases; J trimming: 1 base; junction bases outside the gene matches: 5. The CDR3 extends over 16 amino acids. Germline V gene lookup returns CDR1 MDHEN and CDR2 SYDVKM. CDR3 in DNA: TGTGCCAGCAGTGCCCGGGACAGGGGGCCCCAAGAGACCCAGTACTTC. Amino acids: CASSARDRGPQETQYF.

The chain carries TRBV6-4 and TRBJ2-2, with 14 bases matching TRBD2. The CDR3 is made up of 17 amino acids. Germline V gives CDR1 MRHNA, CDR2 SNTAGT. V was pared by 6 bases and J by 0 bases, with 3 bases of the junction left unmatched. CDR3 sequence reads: CASSGTSGGANTGELFF. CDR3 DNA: TGTGCCAGCAGCGGGACTAGCGGGGGCGCGAACACCGGGGAGCTGTTTTTT.

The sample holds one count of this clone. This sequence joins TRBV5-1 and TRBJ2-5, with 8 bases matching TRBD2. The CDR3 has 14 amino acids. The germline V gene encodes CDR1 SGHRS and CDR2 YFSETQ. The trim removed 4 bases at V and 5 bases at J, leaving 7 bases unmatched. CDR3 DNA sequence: TGCGCCAGCAGCCGCACCCCGGGGGGGGAGACCCAGTACTTC. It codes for CASSRTPGGETQYF.

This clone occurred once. CDR3 residues: CASSDRLAGGPTYNEQFF. The DNA for the CDR3 is TGCGCCAGCAGTGATCGGCTAGCGGGAGGGCCGACCTACAATGAGCAGTTCTTC. This sequence joins TRBV10-2 and TRBJ2-1, with 12 bases that match TRBD2. Germline assignment: CDR1 WSHSY and CDR2 SAAADI. The CDR3 contains 18 residues. V lost 3 bases to trimming and J lost 2 bases; unmatched junction nucleotides: 8.

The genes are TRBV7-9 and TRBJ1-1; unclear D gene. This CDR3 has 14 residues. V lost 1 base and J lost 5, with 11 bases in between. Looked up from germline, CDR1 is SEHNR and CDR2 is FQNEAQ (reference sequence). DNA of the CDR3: TGTGCCAGCAGCTTAGTTGGGCTTAAGACTGAAGCTTTCTTT. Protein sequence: CASSLVGLKTEAFF.

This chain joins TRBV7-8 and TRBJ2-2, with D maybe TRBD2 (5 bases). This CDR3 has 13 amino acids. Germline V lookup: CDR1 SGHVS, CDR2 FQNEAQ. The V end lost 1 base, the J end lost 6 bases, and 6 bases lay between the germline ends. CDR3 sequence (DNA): TGTGCCAGCAGCTTAGGAGGGTCCGGGGAGCTGTTTTTT. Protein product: CASSLGGSGELFF.

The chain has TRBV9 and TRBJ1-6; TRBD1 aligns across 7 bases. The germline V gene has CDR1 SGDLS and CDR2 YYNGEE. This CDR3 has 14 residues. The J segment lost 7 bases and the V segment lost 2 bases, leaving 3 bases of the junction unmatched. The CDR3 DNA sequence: TGTGCCAGCAGCGTGGGACAGTTCAATTCACCCCTCCACTTT. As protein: CASSVGQFNSPLHF.

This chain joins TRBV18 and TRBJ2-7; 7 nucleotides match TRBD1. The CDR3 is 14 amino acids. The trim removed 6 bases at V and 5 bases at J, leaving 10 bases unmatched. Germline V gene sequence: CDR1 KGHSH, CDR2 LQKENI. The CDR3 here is CASSRDRVGDEQYF. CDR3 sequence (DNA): TGTGCCAGCTCCCGTGACAGGGTCGGTGACGAGCAGTACTTC.

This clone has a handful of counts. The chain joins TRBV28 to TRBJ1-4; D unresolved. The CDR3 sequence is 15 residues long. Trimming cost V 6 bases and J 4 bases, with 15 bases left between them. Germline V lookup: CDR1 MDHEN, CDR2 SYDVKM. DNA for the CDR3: TGTGCCAGCAGACAGATGGGCAGTCTTAATGAAAAACTGTTTTTT. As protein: CASRQMGSLNEKLFF.

CDR3 sequence: CASSPFGREDQPQHF. As DNA, the CDR3 is TGTGCCAGCTCACCATTTGGCAGGGAGGATCAGCCCCAGCATTTT. The rearrangement joins TRBV18 to TRBJ1-5, with TRBD1 as a possible D gene (5 bases). Germline V gene data show CDR1 as KGHSH and CDR2 as LQKENI. V lost 2 bases and J 5 bases, leaving 13 bases between the germline ends. The CDR3 contains 15 residues.

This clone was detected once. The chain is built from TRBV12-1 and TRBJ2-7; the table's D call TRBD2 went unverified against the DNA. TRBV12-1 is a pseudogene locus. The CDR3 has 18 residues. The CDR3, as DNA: TGTGCCAGCAGCTTTGAACCCCATACTAGTTGGGTATGGTACGAGCAGTACTTC. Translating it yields CASSFEPHTSWVWYEQYF.

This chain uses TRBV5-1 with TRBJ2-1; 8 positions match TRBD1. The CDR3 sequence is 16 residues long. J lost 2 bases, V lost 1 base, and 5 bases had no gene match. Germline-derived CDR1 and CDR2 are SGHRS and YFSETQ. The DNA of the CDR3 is TGCGCCAGCAGCTTGACGCCGGGACAGGCCTACAATGAGCAGTTCTTC. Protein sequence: CASSLTPGQAYNEQFF.

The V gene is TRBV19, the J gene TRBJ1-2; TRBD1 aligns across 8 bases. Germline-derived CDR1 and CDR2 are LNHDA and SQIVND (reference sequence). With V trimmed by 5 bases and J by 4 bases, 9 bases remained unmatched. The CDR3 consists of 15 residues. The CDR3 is CASSSSTGASYGYTF. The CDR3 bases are TGTGCCAGTAGTTCCTCGACAGGGGCTAGCTATGGCTACACCTTC.

CDR3 DNA: TGTGCCAGCAGCCAACTAGCGGGAGTAGGCGGTGAGCAGTTCTTC. This translates into CASSQLAGVGGEQFF. This rearrangement joins TRBV6-5 to TRBJ2-1; the match to TRBD2 covers 11 bases. The germline CDR1 and CDR2 sequences are MNHEY and SVGAGI. J was trimmed by 9 bases and V by 6 bases; bases with no gene match: 10. The CDR3 runs to 15 residues.

CDR3 DNA sequence: TGTGCCAGCAGCGGGGGACAGCCCCCCCACAATGAGCAGTTCTTC. This sequence encodes CASSGGQPPHNEQFF. This rearrangement joins TRBV7-3 to TRBJ2-1; 7 positions match TRBD1. This CDR3 is 15 amino acids long. Germline values: CDR1 SGHTA, CDR2 FQGTGA. J lost 5 bases, V lost 5 bases, and 9 bases had no gene match.

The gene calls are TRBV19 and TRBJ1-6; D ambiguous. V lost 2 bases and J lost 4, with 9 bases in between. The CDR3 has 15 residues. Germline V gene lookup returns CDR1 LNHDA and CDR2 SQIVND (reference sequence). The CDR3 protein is CASSISDTYNSPLHF. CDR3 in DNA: TGTGCCAGTAGTATAAGTGACACGTATAATTCACCCCTCCACTTT.

The CDR3 region has the DNA TGTGCCAGCAGTTTAGGGGGACAGAGAAACTATGGCTACACCTTC. Its protein product is CASSLGGQRNYGYTF. The chain couples TRBV28 to TRBJ1-2; 7 bases are shared with TRBD1. CDR1 is MDHEN and CDR2 is SYDVKM in the germline V gene. This CDR3 spans 15 amino acids. V lost 2 bases to trimming and J lost 2 bases; unmatched junction nucleotides: 5.